This T cell receptor (beta chain) appears in the sequencing data of a study of cytomegalovirus exposure and HLA in healthy donors (dated by TCRdb to about 2017). Some background on the complete study: According to an earlier analysis of several hundred of the donors, roughly 180 million T cells yielded over 100 million unique TCR beta sequences and 250 to 350 Gb of sequence data. The aim of the study was to test whether cataloging public T cell receptors could identify signatures of past pathogen exposure. Rather than drawing on any new phenotypic data, the later analysis identified candidate immune exposures from TCR beta sequences and the way those sequences occurred across donors. An earlier analysis of 587 of the donors applied high-throughput TCR beta sequencing to assess whether each TCR beta V gene segment acted as functional or pseudogenic. To predict cytomegalovirus infection status, the study brought together high-throughput TCR immunosequencing, statistical association of individual TCRs with disease status, and machine learning. Class I and class II HLA loci were covered by the typing at four-digit resolution. Among some 400 genotyped donors of the cohort, an average of roughly 230,000 unique TCR beta nucleotide sequences was sequenced per donor, of which roughly 18% were non-productive. Donor age, sex, ethnicity and CMV serostatus were compiled together with the repertoire data. All discovery cohort repertoires had been generated using a single sequencing platform. Typing coverage differed by locus: A, B, C, DRB1 and DQB1 were typed in roughly 620-630 donors, DQA1 in about 500, DPA1 in 600 to 610, and DPB1 in 450 to 490. The genetic ancestry cluster associated with self-reported Caucasian donors included 81% of the roughly 400 genotyped donors. The study used immunosequencing to profile the T cell repertoires of under 700 subjects and linked those repertoires to cytomegalovirus serostatus. Several DR-DQ haplotypes were treated as single units for association and clustering because of strong linkage in the cohort. About 300 gigabases of sequencing data and approximately 92 million unique TCR sequences made up an early release that covered 500 to 650 HLA-typed donors. Along with the approximately 650-subject first cohort, a separate validation cohort of over a hundred different subjects was used. A later analysis re-analyzed previously published TCR beta repertoires from about 600 donors and added high-resolution HLA genotyping to study TCR occurrence patterns. Genome-wide SNP genotypes for about 55% of the roughly 670 donors were used in a later genetic analysis, which treated that subset as a discovery cohort. Paper-wide results and their limitations: A few of the identified cytomegalovirus-associated TCR beta chains were confirmed in vitro to be specific for cytomegalovirus antigens. Broadly in line with IMGT annotations, most TCR beta V segments showed up in productive rearrangements about 87% or about 30% of the time in an earlier analysis of a few hundred of the donors. Assigning TCR associations to individual alleles was difficult when HLA alleles, especially DR and DQ, strongly co-occurred. In a later analysis, some 18,000 TCR beta sequences were associated with specific HLA alleles at a false discovery rate of 0.05. The earlier analysis of 587 of the donors excluded over 15 rarely observed V segments, including chromosome 9 orphons, because counts were too low. Compared with the roughly 720-donor mean, donors in an Asian-associated ancestry cluster had fewer N-insertions in productive TCRs, according to a later genetic analysis. Most TCR sequences were seen in very few donors, while some public TCRs were found in many individuals. The study gave a list of over 150 TCR beta chains associated with cytomegalovirus. Immune exposure information for the cohort was limited to CMV serostatus. V-gene and J-gene trimming of TCR beta chains was associated with a missense DCLRE1C variant in a later genetic analysis, and the association was replicated in an independent cohort. The authors suggested that the approach could potentially be extended to other disease states and immunological phenotypes. In a later analysis, several top co-occurrence clusters were reported to appear linked to parvovirus B19, influenza, CMV and Epstein-Barr virus. In a later analysis, the rate of TCR association differed among HLA loci, with DRB1 alleles having the most associated TCRs and HLA-C alleles having the fewest. Roughly uniform sequencing depth across donors was assumed in presence/absence analyses, although this assumption may not hold. In both the original and validation cohorts, the classifier was reported to diagnose cytomegalovirus status with high specificity and sensitivity. The cohort was sequenced for TCR beta chains only, and without alpha or paired-chain data the features that could be detected were limited. A later analysis found that HLA-associated TCR beta chains were more clonally expanded and had lower generation probabilities than equally common non-associated chains. Because the 87-base-pair reads could not distinguish some IMGT-functional V segments, including TRBV6-2 and TRBV6-3, those segments were excluded. A later analysis found that most CMV-associated TCR beta chains appeared HLA-restricted, with HLA associations seemingly driven largely by CMV exposure. HLA typing was unavailable for some donors at each locus, so association tests used only the typed subset. Correlated functional status among segregating V segments might reflect linkage disequilibrium, but an unknown experimental factor could not be ruled out. A group of highly shared sequence variants was considered likely to be a technical artifact of the sequencing pipeline. A further reported finding was that TCR beta sequences accurately predicted the HLA-A and HLA-B alleles for most subjects in the first cohort.

As regards this clone: The clone's antigen remains unknown. It has no much larger one-base neighbor in the sample; base qualities were not kept.

The cysteine opens and the phenylalanine closes a CDR3 of 15 amino acids. Here the CDR3 DNA is all that survives: 45 bases in frame from base 1. CDR1 and CDR2 are drawn from the germline V gene (reference sequence): WNHNN, SYGVQD. The junction shows trimming of 2 bases on V and 6 bases on J, plus 14 bases between the germline ends. The cohort was made up of 500 to 850 healthy bone marrow donors. At the time of sampling, all cohort members were nominally healthy, though unrecorded immune exposures were likely present. The donor tested CMV seronegative and was one of the 352 seronegative cohort members. Every donor gave a peripheral blood sample, and the peripheral blood mononuclear cells from that sample were used for TCR beta sequencing. The Qiagen DNeasy Blood Extraction Kit was used to extract genomic DNA from the blood cell samples. Library prep was done by the immunoSEQ multiplex PCR assay. For the multiplex PCR, a mixture combining 60 forward primers for TCR Vbeta segments and 13 reverse primers for TCR Jbeta segments was used. The CDR3 region of rearranged TCR beta genes was amplified from genomic DNA with a multiplex PCR assay. The Illumina HiSeq System was used to sequence the amplified TCR beta libraries as 87-base-pair reads. As for how the authors treated the data: In a later analysis, around 80 million unique TCR beta chains were counted across the 650 to 750 repertoires, and approximately 11 million of these chains were shared by at least two donors. Raw reads were error-corrected and collapsed into unique sequences with a nearest-neighbor algorithm that merged closely related sequences to remove PCR and sequencing errors. Alignment of CDR3 sequences to IMGT reference sequences was used to assign V, D and J gene segments. Each retained sequence needed at least a six-nucleotide match to both a V gene segment and a J gene segment. A rearrangement was called productive if the CDR3 had no stop codons and remained in frame with V and J, and every other rearrangement was called non-productive. CDR3 was defined by IMGT convention, running from the second conserved V-encoded cysteine to the conserved J-encoded phenylalanine. The earlier analysis of a few hundred of the donors excluded any sequence lacking an unambiguous match to a single V gene segment. In an earlier analysis of almost 600 of the donors, a V segment was called functional when productive rearrangements were above 56.7%, and segregating when the standard deviation between donors exceeded 5%. A statistical classification framework was developed to diagnose cytomegalovirus status using the catalog of TCR beta chain sequences. V and J gene assignment, in a later analysis, came from comparing TCR nucleotide sequences with IMGT/GENE-DB human TR gene sequences. A later analysis assigned CDR3 sequences and most-parsimonious VDJ recombination scenarios with the TCRdist pipeline. In a later analysis, each TCR beta chain was defined by its CDR3 amino acid sequence together with its V-gene family, and reads lacking a unique V-gene family were excluded. A later analysis removed over 500 highly shared, low-generation-probability nucleotide sequences to deal with suspected cross-contamination and a sequencing artifact. For each public chain, a later analysis derived a clonal expansion index from normalized ranks of inferred template counts within each repertoire. In a later analysis, generation probabilities were computed with a VDJ recombination model fitted to out-of-frame rearrangements, and the resulting probabilities were checked against IGoR. In a later analysis, TCR-TCR, TCR-HLA and TCR-CMV co-occurrence was scored with hypergeometric tests, and a repertoire-size bias correction was applied to TCR pairs. A later analysis estimated false discovery rates by permuting HLA or CMV assignments 20 times. In a later analysis, co-occurring TCRs were grouped using DBSCAN, with TCRdist sequence similarity added in when clustering inside HLA-allele-positive subsets. Repertoires with fewer than 30,000 or more than 120,000 public chains, plus five repertoires with anomalous nucleotide sharing, were excluded from co-occurrence clustering. TCRdb carries this immuneACCESS record with in-frame sequences only. Its versions omit some clonotypes, under half of them owing to an unresolved V gene in the studies checked, with the rest unexplained. The V and J calls and clone size are taken from that table; D and trimming were inferred from the DNA. Present in this sample are some 170,000 clones, roughly 76% of which were seen just once. The ten biggest clones cover around 14% of the sample.

The chain is assembled from TRBV10-1 and TRBJ2-1, with TRBD1 as a weak D call on 5 bases. What was sequenced was PBMCs. This TCR was recovered from a woman in her forties or fifties in good health and CMV-seronegative. The CDR3 amino acid sequence is: CASSEGSTAGNEQFF. The sequenced DNA is TGCGCCAGCAGTGAGGGGTCGACAGCCGGCAATGAGCAGTTCTTC.